This T cell receptor beta chain was sequenced during a study of blood T cells in healthy people across ages. Looking at the study overall: In model experiments, template switching was able to capture about one barcoded beta molecule for every two T cells that were present. Study-level findings and limits: Measured against age, TCR beta diversity per million T cells decreased in a roughly linear manner. Fewer expanded clones and more diversity marked long-lived versus aged donors.

For this clonotype: Its target is not known.

Primers used in a second PCR of about 7 to 11 cycles were a sample-barcoded 5' primer and a J-beta primer mix. Every single cDNA molecule received a tag from a template-switch adaptor with 12 random nucleotides. TCRdb called the 5' RACE reads again in MiXCR, with one record for every CDR3 protein. The table includes around 990,000 distinct CDR3 sequences, roughly two fifths detected once. Sequenced input: blood. The receptor was isolated from a man in his late teens or twenties in good health.

The CDR3 DNA is TGTGCCAGCAGCTCGACAGGTTACTACGAGCAGTACTTC. Protein: CASSSTGYYEQYF. The chain links TRBV7-2 to TRBJ2-7; maybe TRBD1 (6 bases). Per germline, CDR1 SGHTA and CDR2 FQGNSA. The germline V and J ends were trimmed by 4 bases and 3 bases, with 10 bases remaining between them. The CDR3 is made up of 13 amino acids.